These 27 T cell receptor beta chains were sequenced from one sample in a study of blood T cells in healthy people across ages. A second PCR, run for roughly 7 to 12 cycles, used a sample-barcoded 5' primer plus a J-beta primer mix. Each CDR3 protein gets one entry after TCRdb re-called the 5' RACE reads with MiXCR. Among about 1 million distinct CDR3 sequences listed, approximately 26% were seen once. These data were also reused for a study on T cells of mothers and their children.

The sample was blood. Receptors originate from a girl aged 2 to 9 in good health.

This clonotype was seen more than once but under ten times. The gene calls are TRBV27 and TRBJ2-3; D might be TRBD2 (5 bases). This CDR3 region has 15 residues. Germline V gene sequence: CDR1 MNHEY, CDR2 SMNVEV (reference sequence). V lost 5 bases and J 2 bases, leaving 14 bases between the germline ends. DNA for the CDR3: TGTGCCAGCAGTCTGACCGGGGTTTACACAGATACGCAGTATTTT. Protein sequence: CASSLTGVYTDTQYF.

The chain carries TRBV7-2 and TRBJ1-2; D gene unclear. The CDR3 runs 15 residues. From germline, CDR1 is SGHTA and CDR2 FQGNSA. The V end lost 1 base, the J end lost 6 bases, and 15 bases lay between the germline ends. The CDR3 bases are TGTGCCAGCAGCTTAGACGGGAGTTCCGGGGATGGCTACACCTTC. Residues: CASSLDGSSGDGYTF.

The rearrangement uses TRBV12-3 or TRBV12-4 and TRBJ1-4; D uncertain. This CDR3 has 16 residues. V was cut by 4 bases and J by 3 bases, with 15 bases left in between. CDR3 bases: TGTGCCAGCAGTTCTCCTCAACTAGTATCTAATGAAAAACTGTTTTTT. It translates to CASSSPQLVSNEKLFF.

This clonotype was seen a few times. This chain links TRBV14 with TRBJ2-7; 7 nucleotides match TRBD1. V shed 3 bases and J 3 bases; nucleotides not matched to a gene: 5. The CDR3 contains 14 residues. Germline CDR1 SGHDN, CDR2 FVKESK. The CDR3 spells CASSQSQGLYEQYF. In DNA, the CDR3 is TGTGCCAGCAGCCAGTCACAGGGGCTCTACGAGCAGTACTTC.

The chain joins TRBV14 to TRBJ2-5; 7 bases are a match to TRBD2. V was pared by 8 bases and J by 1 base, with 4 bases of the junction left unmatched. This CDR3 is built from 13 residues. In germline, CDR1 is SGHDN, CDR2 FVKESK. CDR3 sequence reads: CASGKRGQETQYF. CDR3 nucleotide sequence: TGTGCCAGCGGCAAGCGGGGCCAAGAGACCCAGTACTTC.

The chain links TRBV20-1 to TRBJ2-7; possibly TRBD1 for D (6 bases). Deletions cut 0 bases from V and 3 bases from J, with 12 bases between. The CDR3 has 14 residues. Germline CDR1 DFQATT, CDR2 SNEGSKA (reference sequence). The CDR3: CSARDGRGFYEQYF. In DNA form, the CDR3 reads TGCAGTGCTAGAGATGGAAGGGGGTTCTACGAGCAGTACTTC.

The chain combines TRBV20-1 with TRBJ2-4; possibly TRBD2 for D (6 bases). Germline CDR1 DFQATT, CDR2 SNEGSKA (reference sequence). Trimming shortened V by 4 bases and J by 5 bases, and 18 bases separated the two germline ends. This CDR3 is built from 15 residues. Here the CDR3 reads CSATRTRRRENIQYF. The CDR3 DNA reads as TGCAGTGCTACCAGGACCAGAAGGAGGGAAAACATTCAGTACTTC.

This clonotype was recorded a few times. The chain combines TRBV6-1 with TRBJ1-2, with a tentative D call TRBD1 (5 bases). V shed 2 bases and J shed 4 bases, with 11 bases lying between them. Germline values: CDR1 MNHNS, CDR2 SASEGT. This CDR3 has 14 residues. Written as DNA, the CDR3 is TGTGCCAGCAGTGAATCCCGGGGCGGCTATGGCTACACCTTC. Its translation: CASSESRGGYGYTF.

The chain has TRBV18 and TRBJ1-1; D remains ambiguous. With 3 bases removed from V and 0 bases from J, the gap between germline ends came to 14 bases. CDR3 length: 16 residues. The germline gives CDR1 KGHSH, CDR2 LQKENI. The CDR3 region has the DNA TGTGCCAGCTCACCCCTAGTAGAAGAGATGAACACTGAAGCTTTCTTT. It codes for CASSPLVEEMNTEAFF.

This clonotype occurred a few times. Written as DNA, the CDR3 is TGTGCCAGCAGTTTATCGGGGAGGGCAGATACGCAGTATTTT. Translation: CASSLSGRADTQYF. This chain uses TRBV28 with TRBJ2-3; TRBD2 agrees at 7 bases. The ends lost 1 base at V and 4 bases at J; junction bases unmatched: 2. The CDR3 runs 14 residues. CDR1 and CDR2 from the germline V gene are MDHEN and SYDVKM.

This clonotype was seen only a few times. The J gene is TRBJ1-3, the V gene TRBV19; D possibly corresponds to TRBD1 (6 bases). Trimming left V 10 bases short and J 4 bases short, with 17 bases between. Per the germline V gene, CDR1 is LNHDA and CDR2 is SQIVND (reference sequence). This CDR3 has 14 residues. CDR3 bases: TGTGCCACCCCCGGCGGAACAGGGGGAAACACCATATATTTT. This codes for CATPGGTGGNTIYF.

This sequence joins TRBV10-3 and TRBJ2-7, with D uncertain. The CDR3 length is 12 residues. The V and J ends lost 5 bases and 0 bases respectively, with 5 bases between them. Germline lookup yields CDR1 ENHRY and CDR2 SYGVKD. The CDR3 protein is CAISLSSYEQYF. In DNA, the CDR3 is TGTGCCATCAGTCTAAGCTCCTACGAGCAGTACTTC.

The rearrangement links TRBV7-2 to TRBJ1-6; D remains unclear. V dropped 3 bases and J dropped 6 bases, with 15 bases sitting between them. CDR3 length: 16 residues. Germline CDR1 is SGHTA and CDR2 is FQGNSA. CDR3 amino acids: CASSFRVGSSNSPLHF. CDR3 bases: TGTGCCAGCAGCTTCCGGGTCGGCTCTTCTAATTCACCCCTCCACTTT. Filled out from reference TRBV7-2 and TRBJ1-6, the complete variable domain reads GAGVSQSPSNKVTEKGKDVELRCDPISGHTALYWYRQSLGQGLEFLIYFQGNSAPDKSGLPSDRFSAERTGGSVSTLTIQRTQQEDSAVYLCASSFRVGSSNSPLHFGNGTRLTVT.

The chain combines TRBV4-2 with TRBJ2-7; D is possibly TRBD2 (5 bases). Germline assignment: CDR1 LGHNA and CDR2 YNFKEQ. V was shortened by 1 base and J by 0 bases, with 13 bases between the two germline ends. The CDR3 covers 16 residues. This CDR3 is CASSQGRKGVSYEQYF. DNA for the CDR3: TGTGCCAGCAGCCAAGGGAGGAAAGGAGTCTCCTACGAGCAGTACTTC.

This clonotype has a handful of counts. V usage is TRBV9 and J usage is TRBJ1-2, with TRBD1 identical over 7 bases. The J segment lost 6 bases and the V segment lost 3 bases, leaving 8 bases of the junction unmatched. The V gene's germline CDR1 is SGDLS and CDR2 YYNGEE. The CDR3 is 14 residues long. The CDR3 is CASSATTGLNGYTF. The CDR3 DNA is TGTGCCAGCAGCGCTACGACAGGGTTGAATGGCTACACCTTC.

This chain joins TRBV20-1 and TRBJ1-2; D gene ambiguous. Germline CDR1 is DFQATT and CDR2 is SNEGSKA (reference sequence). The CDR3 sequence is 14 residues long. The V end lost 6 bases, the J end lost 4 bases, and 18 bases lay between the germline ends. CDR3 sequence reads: CSAALTFDAYGYTF. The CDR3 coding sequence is TGCAGTGCCGCTCTGACCTTTGATGCCTATGGCTACACCTTC.

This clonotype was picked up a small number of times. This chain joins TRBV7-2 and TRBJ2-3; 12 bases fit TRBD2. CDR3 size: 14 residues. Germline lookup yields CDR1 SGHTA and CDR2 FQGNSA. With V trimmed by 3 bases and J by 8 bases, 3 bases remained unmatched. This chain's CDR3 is CASSFTSGGTTQYF. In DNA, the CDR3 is TGTGCCAGCAGCTTCACTAGCGGGGGGACTACGCAGTATTTT.

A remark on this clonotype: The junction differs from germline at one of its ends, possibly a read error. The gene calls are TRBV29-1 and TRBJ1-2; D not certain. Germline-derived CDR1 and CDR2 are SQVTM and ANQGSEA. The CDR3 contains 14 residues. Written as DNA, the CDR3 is TGCAGCGTTGAACCTGGAGGTGGTGTGAATGGTTACACCTTC. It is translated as CSVEPGGGVNGYTF. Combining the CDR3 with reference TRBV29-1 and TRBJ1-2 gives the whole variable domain SAVISQKPSRDICQRGTSLTIQCQVDSQVTMMFWYRQQPGQSLTLIATANQGSEATYESGFVIDKFPISRPNLTFSTLTVSNMSPEDSSIYLCSVEPGGGVNGYTFGSGTRLTVV.

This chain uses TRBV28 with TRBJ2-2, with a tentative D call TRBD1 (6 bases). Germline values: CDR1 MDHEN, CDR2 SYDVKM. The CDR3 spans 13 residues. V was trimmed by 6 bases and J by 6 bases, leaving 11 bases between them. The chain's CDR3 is CASRDEGAGELFF. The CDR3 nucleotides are TGTGCCAGCAGAGATGAGGGGGCCGGGGAGCTGTTTTTT.

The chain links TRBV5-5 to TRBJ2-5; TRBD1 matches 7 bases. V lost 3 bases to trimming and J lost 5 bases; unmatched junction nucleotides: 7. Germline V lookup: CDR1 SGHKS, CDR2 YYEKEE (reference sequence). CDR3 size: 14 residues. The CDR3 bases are TGTGCCAGCAGCTCAGTACAGGGGATGGAGACCCAGTACTTC. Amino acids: CASSSVQGMETQYF.

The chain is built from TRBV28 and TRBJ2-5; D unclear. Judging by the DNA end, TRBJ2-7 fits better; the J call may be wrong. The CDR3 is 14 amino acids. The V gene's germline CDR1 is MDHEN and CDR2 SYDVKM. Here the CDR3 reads CASSLKLKSYEQYF. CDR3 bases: TGTGCCAGCAGTTTAAAGCTGAAGAGTTACGAGCAGTACTTC.

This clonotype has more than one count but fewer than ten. CDR3 sequence reads: CSARDTGKNEKLFF. In DNA form, the CDR3 reads TGCAGTGCTAGAGATACGGGAAAGAATGAAAAACTGTTTTTT. The J gene is TRBJ1-4, the V gene TRBV20-1; D is undetermined. Trimming removed 0 bases at V and 5 bases at J, with 10 bases between. Germline V lookup: CDR1 DFQATT, CDR2 SNEGSKA (reference sequence). The CDR3 loop spans 14 amino acids.

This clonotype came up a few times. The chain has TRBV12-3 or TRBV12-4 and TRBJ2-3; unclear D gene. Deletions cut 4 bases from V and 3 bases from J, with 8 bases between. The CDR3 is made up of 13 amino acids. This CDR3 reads CASSWTETDTQYF. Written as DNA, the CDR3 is TGTGCCAGCAGTTGGACGGAGACAGATACGCAGTATTTT.

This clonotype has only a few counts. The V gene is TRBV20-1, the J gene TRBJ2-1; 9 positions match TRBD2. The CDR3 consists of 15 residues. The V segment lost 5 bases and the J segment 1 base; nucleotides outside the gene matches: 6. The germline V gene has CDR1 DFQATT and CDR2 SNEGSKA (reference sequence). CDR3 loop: CSAVLAGASYNEQFF. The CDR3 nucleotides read TGCAGTGCTGTTTTAGCGGGAGCGTCCTACAATGAGCAGTTCTTC.

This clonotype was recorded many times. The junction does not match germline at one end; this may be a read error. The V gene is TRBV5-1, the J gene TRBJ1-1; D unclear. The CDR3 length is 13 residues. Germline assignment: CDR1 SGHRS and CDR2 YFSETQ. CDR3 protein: CASSLGWNTEAFF. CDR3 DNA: TGTGCCAGCAGCTTGGGGTGGAACACTGAAGCTTTCTTT.

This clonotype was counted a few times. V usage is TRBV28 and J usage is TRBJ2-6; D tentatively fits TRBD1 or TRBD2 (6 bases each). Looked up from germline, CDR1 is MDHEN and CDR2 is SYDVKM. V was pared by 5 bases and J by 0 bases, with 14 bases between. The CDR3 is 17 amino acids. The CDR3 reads CASSGEGGLSGANVLTF. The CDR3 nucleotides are TGTGCCAGCAGTGGAGAAGGGGGACTCTCTGGGGCCAACGTCCTGACTTTC.

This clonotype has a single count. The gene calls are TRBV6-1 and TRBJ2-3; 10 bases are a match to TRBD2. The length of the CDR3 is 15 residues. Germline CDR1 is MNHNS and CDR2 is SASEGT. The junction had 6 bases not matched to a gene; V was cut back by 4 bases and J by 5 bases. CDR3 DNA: TGTGCCAGCAGTGCGAGCGGGGGGGAGGGAGATACGCAGTATTTT. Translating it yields CASSASGGEGDTQYF.